These T cell receptor beta chains were read from a single sample in a study of blood T cell repertoires in COVID-19. Data came from immunoSEQ multiplex PCR; TCRdb stores just in-frame clones and leaves some out. The sample has hundreds of thousands of clones, about 87% seen once. Sequencing was done on a sample of peripheral blood. All receptors derive from a young woman with acute or convalescent COVID-19. Each CDR3 is given with its conserved first and last residue. D genes are given only for firm matches. Clone size is not always given. Where it is, it says once, few, many or a class for expanded clones.

cdr3_aa	cdr3_nt	v_call	j_call	clone_size	d_call
CASSANLKGVWGNTIYF	TGTGCCAGCAGTGCTAACCTCAAGGGGGTCTGGGGAAACACCATATATTTT	TRBV25-1	TRBJ1-3	-	-
CASGGAYEQYF	TGTGCCAGCGGGGGGGCCTACGAGCAGTACTTC	TRBV7-2	TRBJ2-7	once	TRBD2
CASSVGPRANYGYTF	TGTGCCAGCAGCGTAGGCCCCCGGGCTAACTATGGCTACACCTTC	TRBV9	TRBJ1-2	-	-
CASRPTTGERGYTF	TGTGCCAGCAGACCAACAACAGGGGAGAGAGGCTACACCTTC	TRBV6-5	TRBJ1-2	-	TRBD1
CASSYVGVYGYTF	TGTGCCAGCAGTTACGTGGGCGTCTATGGCTACACCTTC	TRBV6-6	TRBJ1-2	-	-
CASSRLRDRGNTEAFF	TGTGCCAGCAGCAGACTCCGGGACAGGGGAAACACTGAAGCTTTCTTT	TRBV5-5	TRBJ1-1	-	TRBD1
CASSLTGGSEAFF	TGTGCCAGCAGCTTAACGGGGGGGAGCGAAGCTTTCTTT	TRBV7-9	TRBJ1-1	-	-
CASGLARGQGLRQYF	TGTGCTAGTGGTTTGGCAAGGGGGCAGGGGTTGAGGCAGTACTTC	TRBV12-5	TRBJ2-7	-	TRBD1
CASKGVGNTEAFF	TGTGCCAGCAAGGGGGTGGGGAACACTGAAGCTTTCTTT	TRBV7-8	TRBJ1-1	once	-
CASSDPRQGAYEQYF	TGTGCCAGCAGCGATCCCCGACAGGGGGCGTACGAGCAGTACTTC	TRBV6-5	TRBJ2-7	-	TRBD1
CASGPPGGTEAFF	TGTGCTAGTGGCCCCCCGGGGGGCACTGAAGCTTTCTTT	TRBV12-5	TRBJ1-1	-	-
CASSSRDRGYYGYTF	TGTGCCAGCAGCTCCAGAGACAGGGGGTACTATGGCTACACCTTC	TRBV7-2	TRBJ1-2	-	TRBD1
CASSPGQGNEQFF	TGTGCCAGCAGCCCTGGACAGGGCAATGAGCAGTTCTTC	TRBV6-2/TRBV6-3	TRBJ2-1	-	TRBD1
CSVEEQGVQNIQYF	TGCAGCGTTGAAGAGCAGGGGGTCCAAAACATTCAGTACTTC	TRBV29-1	TRBJ2-4	once	TRBD1
CATASSGGNYEQYF	TGTGCCACCGCTTCTAGCGGGGGGAACTACGAGCAGTACTTC	TRBV15	TRBJ2-7	-	TRBD2
CSVARDTEAFF	TGCAGCGTAGCCAGGGACACTGAAGCTTTCTTT	TRBV29-1	TRBJ1-1	-	-
CASSQEARIRDRGSYNEQFF	TGCGCCAGCAGCCAAGAAGCCCGCATTCGGGACAGGGGGTCCTACAATGAGCAGTTCTTC	TRBV4-3	TRBJ2-1	-	TRBD1
CASSLGGTADGETQYF	TGCGCCAGCAGCTTGGGCGGGACGGCCGATGGAGAGACCCAGTACTTC	TRBV5-1	TRBJ2-5	-	-
CASRWTGDNSPLHF	TGTGCCAGCAGGTGGACAGGTGATAATTCACCCCTCCACTTT	TRBV25-1	TRBJ1-6	-	TRBD1
CASTRSGGTNYGYTF	TGTGCCAGCACTCGTTCCGGGGGGACTAACTATGGCTACACCTTC	TRBV7-2	TRBJ1-2	few	-
CASSSLRGTFGELFF	TGTGCCAGCAGCTCCCTACGTGGGACATTCGGGGAGCTGTTTTTT	TRBV7-2	TRBJ2-2	-	-
CASSPSGTRGWETQYF	TGTGCCAGCAGTCCGTCCGGGACTAGAGGGTGGGAGACCCAGTACTTC	TRBV9	TRBJ2-5	-	TRBD2
CASSAYFDNSPLHF	TGTGCCAGCAGCGCCTATTTCGATAATTCACCCCTCCACTTT	TRBV9	TRBJ1-6	-	-
CASSLYRDGRQYF	TGTGCCAGCAGTTTATACAGAGACGGCCGGCAGTATTTT	TRBV27	TRBJ2-3	-	-
CASTPDLGSQPQHF	TGTGCCAGCACCCCGGACTTGGGCAGTCAGCCCCAGCATTTT	TRBV6-5	TRBJ1-5	-	-
CASSLWAGGENTEAFF	TGTGCCAGCAGCTTATGGGCAGGGGGCGAGAACACTGAAGCTTTCTTT	TRBV7-6	TRBJ1-1	-	TRBD1
CASEGQVVNEQFF	TGCGCCAGCGAGGGACAGGTGGTCAATGAGCAGTTCTTC	TRBV5-1	TRBJ2-1	-	TRBD1
CASSEAVQGYGYTF	TGTGCCAGCAGTGAAGCTGTCCAGGGCTATGGCTACACCTTC	TRBV6-1	TRBJ1-2	-	-
CASSKWAGAADTQYF	TGTGCCAGCAGCAAGTGGGCGGGGGCCGCAGATACGCAGTATTTT	TRBV2	TRBJ2-3	once	-
CASSFRRNTIYF	TGTGCCAGCAGTTTTCGTCGAAACACCATATATTTT	TRBV12-3/TRBV12-4	TRBJ1-3	-	-
CAWSRDFRGYGYTF	TGTGCCTGGAGCCGGGACTTCCGAGGCTATGGCTACACCTTC	TRBV30	TRBJ1-2	-	-
CASRLRTGLQETQYF	TGTGCCAGCAGACTTAGGACAGGGCTCCAAGAGACCCAGTACTTC	TRBV25-1	TRBJ2-5	-	TRBD1
CASIDREKTGELFF	TGTGCCAGCATCGACAGGGAAAAGACCGGGGAGCTGTTTTTT	TRBV6-5	TRBJ2-2	-	TRBD1
CASSLERLDSPLHF	TGTGCCAGCAGCCTAGAGAGATTGGATTCACCCCTCCACTTT	TRBV11-2	TRBJ1-6	-	-